This TCR beta chain is from a study of early stage breast cancer tumors (dated by TCRdb to the late 2010s). In terms of the full investigation: Of the 16 invasive breast tumors, about a dozen were found to be estrogen receptor-positive, progesterone receptor-positive and HER2-negative. Of the roughly twelve ER+/PR+/HER2- tumors, eight were classified as invasive ductal carcinomas and four as invasive lobular carcinomas. The samples as a whole yielded roughly 2,700,000 detected templates, corresponding to around 1,100,000 unique clonotypes. On average, each sample had about 9.6-fold read coverage.

In this sample, this clone turned up once. The antigen it recognizes is unknown. No qualities accompany the bases; no much larger clone lies one base away. The paper's findings and limits, for the study overall: Repertoires from blood resembled normal breast more closely than tumor, and using blood as a reference for each tissue separated tumor from normal in 14 of 16 patients. Tumors showed roughly 2.5-fold higher T cell density and higher clonality than adjacent normal breast tissue. Sequencing bulk genomic DNA from unsorted cells could not capture chain pairing or functional markers like CD4, CD8 and FOXP3. The small cohort size prevented analysis by tumor subtype. Enriched TCRB sequences shared across patients were mostly commonly generated sequences, unlikely to play an important role in the tumor microenvironment.

Each sample was amplified as two independent genomic DNA replicates: roughly 0.5 ug for blood and roughly 1.5 ug for tumor or normal breast. Following the manufacturer's instructions, the ImmunoSeq Intro kit was used to carry out TCRB sequencing on genomic DNA. Multiplex PCR was run for roughly 33 cycles using proprietary primers and spike-in control sequences for absolute quantification. Single-end 150-bp reads were used to sequence an 87-bp fragment covering the CDR3 and the flanking V and J genes. Seven samples, with two replicates for each sample, were multiplexed per lane of an Illumina MiSeq using version 3.0 chemistry. The study's processing was this. Raw data were processed by the vendor's proprietary pipeline, with both replicates merged into one result per sample. Clonotypes were defined as productive rearrangements sharing the V-gene family, CDR3 amino acid sequence and J-gene segment. To compute clonality, the normalized Shannon entropy (Pielou evenness) of TCRB abundances was subtracted from 1. To estimate T cell density, the total number of templates was divided by the input cell count, which was inferred from how much DNA went in. Recon, run with its default parameters, was used to estimate overall repertoire diversity and clonality. A clonotype was considered tumor-enriched if its abundance in tumor exceeded 0.1% and was at least 32-fold higher than its abundance in normal breast. Not all clones reach the TCRdb copy of this immuneACCESS table, which keeps in-frame sequences only. Checked studies attribute under half of the gap to unresolved V genes and leave the rest unexplained. The V and J calls and clone size were taken over from that table, and D and trimming were inferred from the DNA. For this sample the table gives about 53,000 clones, of which 75% to 95% were detected only once. Clones ranked in the top ten supply less than 6.5% of the sample.

The study profiled bulk TCR beta-chain repertoires in matched peripheral blood, tumor and adjacent normal breast tissue taken from roughly 17 patients with early-stage breast cancer. Before surgery, roughly 4.5-11 mL of whole blood was collected into EDTA tubes and then processed within 2 hours. Ficoll-Paque centrifugation in SepMate-50 tubes was used to isolate peripheral blood mononuclear cells. PBMCs were cryopreserved in roughly 90% FBS with approximately 10% DMSO in aliquots of roughly 1.9 to 4.5 million cells and stored in liquid nitrogen. Genomic DNA was extracted with the Qiagen AllPrep DNA/RNA Mini kit. The CDR1 and CDR2 encoded by the germline V gene are SGHTA and FQGNSA. Here V drops 3 bases and J drops 4 bases, and the junction holds 1 base not matched to any gene. There are 13 amino acids in the CDR3, from cysteine to phenylalanine inclusive. The CDR3 DNA has 39 bases and is translated from base 1.

The chain is made from TRBV7-2 and TRBJ1-1; 8 bases in the middle match TRBD1. The sample was blood. The receptor was derived from a person aged 70 to 85 with breast cancer. The CDR3 here reads CASSFDRGTEAFF. The nucleotide sequence is TGTGCCAGCAGCTTTGACAGGGGCACTGAAGCTTTCTTT.